Given below is one T cell receptor beta chain in context. Trimming shortened V by 4 bases and J by 10 bases, and 16 bases separated the two germline ends. The CDR3 length is 13 residues. Germline V gene data show CDR1 as LNHDA and CDR2 as SQIVND (reference sequence). Data came from immunoSEQ multiplex PCR; TCRdb stores just in-frame clones and leaves some out. This table holds about 190,000 clones, about 90% found once. This sample was included in a study of control samples from healthy donors and cancer patients. The receptor was derived from a man younger than 40 in good health. What was sequenced was blood. The chain joins TRBV19 to TRBJ1-1; TRBD1 might be the D (5 bases). CDR3 loop: CASSKDTPTGAFF. Written as DNA, the CDR3 is TGTGCCAGTAGTAAGGACACACCAACAGGAGCTTTCTTT.